The present entry profiles one T cell receptor (beta chain) with its context. These data come from a study of identifying expanded T cells in peripheral blood. Clones were sequenced by immunoSEQ multiplex PCR, and TCRdb holds only the in-frame ones, with some missing. Of around 91,000 clones in the sample, about 87% were seen once. Germline values: CDR1 SGHRS, CDR2 YFSETQ. The CDR3 extends over 15 amino acids. Trimming took 0 bases from V and 1 from J, leaving 9 bases between them. This chain connects TRBV5-1 to TRBJ2-3; maybe TRBD2 (6 bases). Sequencing was carried out using blood. The TCR originated in a person aged 18 to 75 in good health. The CDR3 region has the DNA TGCGCCAGCAGCTTGGTTAGCGGACGCACAGATACGCAGTATTTT. Amino acid sequence: CASSLVSGRTDTQYF.